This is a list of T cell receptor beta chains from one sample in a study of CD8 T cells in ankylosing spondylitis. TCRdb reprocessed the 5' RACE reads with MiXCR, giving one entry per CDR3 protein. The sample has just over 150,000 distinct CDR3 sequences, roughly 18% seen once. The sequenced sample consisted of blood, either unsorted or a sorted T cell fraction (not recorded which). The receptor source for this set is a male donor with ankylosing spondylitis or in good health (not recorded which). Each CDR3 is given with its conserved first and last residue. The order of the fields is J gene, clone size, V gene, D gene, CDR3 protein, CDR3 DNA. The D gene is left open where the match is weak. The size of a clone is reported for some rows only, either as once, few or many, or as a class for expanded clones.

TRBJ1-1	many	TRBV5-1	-	CASSLRTVNTEAFF	TGCGCCAGCAGCTTGCGGACAGTGAACACTGAAGCTTTCTTT
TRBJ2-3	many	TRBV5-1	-	CASSPGGRSTDTQYF	TGCGCCAGCAGCCCGGGCGGGCGGAGCACAGATACGCAGTATTTT
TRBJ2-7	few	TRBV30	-	CAWRGSYEQYF	TGTGCCTGGAGAGGGAGCTACGAGCAGTACTTC
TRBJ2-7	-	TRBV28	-	CASSIFSGSYEQYF	TGTGCCAGCAGCATTTTTTCAGGGTCCTACGAGCAGTACTTC
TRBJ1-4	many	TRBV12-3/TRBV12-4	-	CASSLQNGANEKLFF	TGTGCCAGCAGTTTACAGAACGGGGCAAATGAAAAACTGTTTTTT
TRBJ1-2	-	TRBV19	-	CASSIARSVGYTF	TGTGCCAGTAGTATAGCGCGGTCCGTTGGCTACACCTTC
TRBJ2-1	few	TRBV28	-	CASSLSWGGNSYNEQFF	TGTGCCAGCAGTTTATCATGGGGCGGGAATTCTTACAATGAGCAGTTCTTC
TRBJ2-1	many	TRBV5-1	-	CASSEGAAPNNEQFF	TGCGCCAGCAGCGAGGGAGCAGCCCCTAACAATGAGCAGTTCTTC
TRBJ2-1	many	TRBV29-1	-	CSVVEGSYNEQFF	TGCAGCGTTGTTGAGGGCTCCTACAATGAGCAGTTCTTC
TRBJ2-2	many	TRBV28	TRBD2	CASHSQLRTSGRWGTGELFF	TGTGCCAGCCACTCTCAATTACGGACTAGCGGGAGGTGGGGAACCGGGGAGCTGTTTTTT
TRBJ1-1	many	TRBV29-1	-	CSVFFGSGPYTEAFF	TGCAGCGTTTTTTTCGGGTCAGGCCCGTACACTGAAGCTTTCTTT
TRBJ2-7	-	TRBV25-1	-	CASSEGWGEQYF	TGTGCCAGCAGTGAGGGGTGGGGGGAGCAGTACTTC
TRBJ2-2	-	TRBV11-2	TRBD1	CASSLGTGTGELFF	TGTGCCAGCAGCCTCGGGACAGGGACCGGGGAGCTGTTTTTT
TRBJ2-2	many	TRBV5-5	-	CASSLQAGVAGELFF	TGTGCCAGCAGCTTGCAGGCCGGCGTAGCCGGGGAGCTGTTTTTT
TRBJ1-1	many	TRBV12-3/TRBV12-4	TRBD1	CASISGGSVGTEAFF	TGTGCCAGCATCTCAGGGGGCTCGGTAGGCACTGAAGCTTTCTTT
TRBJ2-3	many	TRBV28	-	CASLQGTSTDTQYF	TGTGCCAGCCTACAGGGGACTAGCACAGATACGCAGTATTTT
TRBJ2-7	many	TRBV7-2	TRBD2	CASSWASGRTYEQYF	TGTGCCAGCAGCTGGGCTAGCGGGAGAACCTACGAGCAGTACTTC
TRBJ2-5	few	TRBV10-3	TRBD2	CAIRMGLAEETQYF	TGTGCCATCAGAATGGGACTAGCGGAAGAGACCCAGTACTTC
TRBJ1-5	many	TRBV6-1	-	CASRLDGNQPQHF	TGTGCCAGCCGATTGGATGGCAATCAGCCCCAGCATTTT
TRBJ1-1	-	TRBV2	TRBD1	CASSVFGQGGTEAFF	TGTGCCAGCAGTGTCTTCGGACAGGGGGGAACTGAAGCTTTCTTT
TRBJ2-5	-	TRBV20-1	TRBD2	CSARDWEGVQETQYF	TGCAGTGCTAGAGATTGGGAGGGCGTCCAAGAGACCCAGTACTTC
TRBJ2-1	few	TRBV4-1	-	CASSQEVGPDRQFF	TGCGCCAGCAGCCAAGAGGTGGGGCCCGACCGGCAGTTCTTC
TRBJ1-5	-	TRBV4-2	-	CTSSQDTQTNQPQHF	TGTACCAGCAGCCAAGATACCCAGACGAATCAGCCCCAGCATTTT
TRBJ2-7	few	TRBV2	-	CASSEGTEQYF	TGTGCCAGCAGTGAGGGGACCGAGCAGTACTTC
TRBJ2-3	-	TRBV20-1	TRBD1	CSALDGQGPDTQYF	TGCAGTGCCCTAGACGGACAGGGCCCAGATACGCAGTATTTT
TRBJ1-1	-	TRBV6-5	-	CASSYKVRNTEAFF	TGTGCCAGCAGTTACAAGGTTCGGAACACTGAAGCTTTCTTT
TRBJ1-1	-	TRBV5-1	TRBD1	CASSFQGAQTEAFF	TGTGCCAGCAGCTTTCAGGGGGCGCAAACTGAAGCTTTCTTT
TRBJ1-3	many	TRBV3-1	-	CASRHLGGEAGNTIYF	TGTGCCAGCAGGCATTTGGGGGGGGAAGCTGGAAACACCATATATTTT
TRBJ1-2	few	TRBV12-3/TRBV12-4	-	CASSWDGDSGYTF	TGTGCCAGCAGTTGGGACGGAGATAGCGGCTACACCTTC